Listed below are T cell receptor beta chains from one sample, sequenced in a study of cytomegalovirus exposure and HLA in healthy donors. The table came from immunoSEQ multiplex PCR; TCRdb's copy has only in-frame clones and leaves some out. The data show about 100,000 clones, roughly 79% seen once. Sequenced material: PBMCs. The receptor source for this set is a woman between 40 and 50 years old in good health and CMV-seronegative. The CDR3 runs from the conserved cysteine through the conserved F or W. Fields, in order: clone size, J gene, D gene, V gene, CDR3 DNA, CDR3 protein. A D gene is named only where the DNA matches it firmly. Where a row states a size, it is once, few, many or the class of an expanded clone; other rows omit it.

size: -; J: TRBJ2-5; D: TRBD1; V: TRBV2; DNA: TGTGCCAGCAGGCCGGGACAGGGCCAAGAGACCCAGTACTTC; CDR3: CASRPGQGQETQYF
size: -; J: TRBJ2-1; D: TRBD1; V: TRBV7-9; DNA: TGTGCCAGTGACAGGGCCTACAATGAGCAGTTCTTC; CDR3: CASDRAYNEQFF
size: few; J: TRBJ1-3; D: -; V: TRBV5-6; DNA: TGTGCCAGCAGCGTGGTCGGACAGCGAAACACCATATATTTT; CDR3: CASSVVGQRNTIYF
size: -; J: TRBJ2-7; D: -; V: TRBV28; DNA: TGTGCCAGCAGTTTTGCCAGCGGAACCTACGAGCAGTACTTC; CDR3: CASSFASGTYEQYF
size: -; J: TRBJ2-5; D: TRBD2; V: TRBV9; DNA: TGTGCCAGCAGTCCCTTTGCCAGCGGGGACTACCAAGAGACCCAGTACTTC; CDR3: CASSPFASGDYQETQYF
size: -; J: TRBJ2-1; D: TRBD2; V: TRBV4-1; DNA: TGCGCCAGCAGCCAAGAAACTAGCGGGGGCAATGAGCAGTTCTTC; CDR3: CASSQETSGGNEQFF
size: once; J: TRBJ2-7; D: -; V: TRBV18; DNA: TGTGCCAGCTCACCATCCTACAGGGAACGCGAGCAGTACTTC; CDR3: CASSPSYREREQYF
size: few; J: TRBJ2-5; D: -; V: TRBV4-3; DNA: TGCGCCAGCAGCCAAGAGCTAGCCGAAGAGACCCAGTACTTC; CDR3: CASSQELAEETQYF
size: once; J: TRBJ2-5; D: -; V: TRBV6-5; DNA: TGTGCCAGCAGTGACAGATACGAGACCCAGTACTTC; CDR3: CASSDRYETQYF
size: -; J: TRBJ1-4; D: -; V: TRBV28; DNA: TGTGCCAGCAGGGAGGCAGCAACTAATGAAAAACTGTTTTTT; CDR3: CASREAATNEKLFF
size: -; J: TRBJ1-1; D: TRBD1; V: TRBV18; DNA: TGTGCCAGCTCACAACGGGACAGGGGGTATGGGAACACTGAAGCTTTCTTT; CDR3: CASSQRDRGYGNTEAFF
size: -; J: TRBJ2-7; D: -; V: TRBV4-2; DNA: TGTGCCAGCAGCCCTGCTTCCAGGACAGTTTACGAGCAGTACTTC; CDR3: CASSPASRTVYEQYF
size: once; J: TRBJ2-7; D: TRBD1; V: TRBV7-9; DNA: TGTTCCAGCAGCTCGACCGGGACAGACGCCTACGAGCAGTACTTC; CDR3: CSSSSTGTDAYEQYF
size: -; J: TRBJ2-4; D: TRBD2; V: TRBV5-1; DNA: TGCGCCAGCAGCGAGGGGGGGGGACTAGCGATAAACATTCAGTACTTC; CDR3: CASSEGGGLAINIQYF
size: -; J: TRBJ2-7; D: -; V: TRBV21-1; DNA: TGTGCCAGCACATTCGTACGGAGGGAGCAGTACTTC; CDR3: CASTFVRREQYF
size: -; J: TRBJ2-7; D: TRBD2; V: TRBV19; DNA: TGTGCCAGTAGTATAATGGTGGTTGGACTAGCGGGAGTGGGGGACTACGAGCAGTACTTC; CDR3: CASSIMVVGLAGVGDYEQYF
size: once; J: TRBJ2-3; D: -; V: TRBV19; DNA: TGTGCCAGTACGGGACACCTTTCCACAGATACGCAGTATTTT; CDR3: CASTGHLSTDTQYF
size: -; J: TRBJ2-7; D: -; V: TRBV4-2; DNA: TGTGCCAGCAGCCAAGAGCGGGACAGCTCCTACGAGCAGTACTTC; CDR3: CASSQERDSSYEQYF
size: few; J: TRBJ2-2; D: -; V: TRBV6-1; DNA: TGTGCCAGTTTAGCCCCCGGGGAGCTGTTTTTT; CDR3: CASLAPGELFF
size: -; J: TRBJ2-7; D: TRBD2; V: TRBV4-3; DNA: TGCGCCAGCAGCCAAGGTTCCCTGGGGGGGGGCTACGAGCAGTACTTC; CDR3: CASSQGSLGGGYEQYF
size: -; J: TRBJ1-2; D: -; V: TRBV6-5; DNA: TGTGCCAGCAGCCCCACGAGAACGAACTATGGCTACACCTTC; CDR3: CASSPTRTNYGYTF
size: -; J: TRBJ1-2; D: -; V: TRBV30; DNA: TGTGCCTGGGGGGAGGTTGGCTACACCTTC; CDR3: CAWGEVGYTF
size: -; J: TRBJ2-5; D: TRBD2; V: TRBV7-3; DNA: TGTGCCAGCAGCTTAAGAAATGAATCCGGGACTAGCGGGATGTTAGGCCTCCGAGAGACCCAGTACTTC; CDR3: CASSLRNESGTSGMLGLRETQYF
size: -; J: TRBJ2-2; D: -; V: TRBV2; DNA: TGTGCCAGCGGAAATACAGGGAGCACCGGGGAGCTGTTTTTT; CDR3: CASGNTGSTGELFF
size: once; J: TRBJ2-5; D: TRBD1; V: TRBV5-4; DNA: TGTGCCAGCAGCTTGGGGGACAGGGGGTCGGAGACCCAGTACTTC; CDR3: CASSLGDRGSETQYF
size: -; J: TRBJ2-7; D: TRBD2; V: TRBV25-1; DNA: TGTGCCAGCAGTTCGACTAGCGGGGACTACGAGCAGTACTTC; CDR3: CASSSTSGDYEQYF
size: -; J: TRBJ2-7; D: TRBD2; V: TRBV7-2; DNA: TGTGCCAGCAGCTTAGAGCCTAGCGGGATCGCCTACGAGCAGTACTTC; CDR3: CASSLEPSGIAYEQYF
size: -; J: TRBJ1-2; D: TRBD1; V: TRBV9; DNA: TGTGCCAGCAGCGTAGACGACAGGGAAGATGGCTACACCTTC; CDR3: CASSVDDREDGYTF
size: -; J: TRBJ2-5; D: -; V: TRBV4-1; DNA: TGCGCCAGCAGCCAAGATGGTCGGTACCAAGAGACCCAGTACTTC; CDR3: CASSQDGRYQETQYF
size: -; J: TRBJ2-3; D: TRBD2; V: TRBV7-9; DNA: TGTGCCAGCAGTCCTCTAGCGGGGACCTCAGGAACGCAGTATTTT; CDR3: CASSPLAGTSGTQYF
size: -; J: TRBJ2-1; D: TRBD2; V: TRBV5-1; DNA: TGCGCCAGCAGCTTGGGTCTAGCGGGAAACAATGAGCAGTTCTTC; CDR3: CASSLGLAGNNEQFF
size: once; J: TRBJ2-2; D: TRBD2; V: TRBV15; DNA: TGTGCCACCAGCAGTTTACCTAGCGGGGGGTTCACCGGGGAGCTGTTTTTT; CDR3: CATSSLPSGGFTGELFF
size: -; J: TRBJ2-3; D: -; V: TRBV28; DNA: TGTGCCAGCAGTTTAGTGTCAGGTGCAGATACGCAGTATTTT; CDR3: CASSLVSGADTQYF
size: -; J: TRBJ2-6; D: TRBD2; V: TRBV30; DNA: TGTGCCTGGGGGAGGGGCGCTAGATCTGGGGCCAACGTCCTGACTTTC; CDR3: CAWGRGARSGANVLTF
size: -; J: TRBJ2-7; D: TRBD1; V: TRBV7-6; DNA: TGTGCCAGCAGCTTAGGGGGACAGCTCTCCTACGAGCAGTACTTC; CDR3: CASSLGGQLSYEQYF
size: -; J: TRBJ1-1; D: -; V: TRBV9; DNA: TGTGCCAGCAGCGCCGGGGGGGTCTCTGAAGCTTTCTTT; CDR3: CASSAGGVSEAFF
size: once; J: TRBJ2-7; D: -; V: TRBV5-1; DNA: TGCGCCAGCAGCGCGGACAGTGCCTACGAGCAGTACTTC; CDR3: CASSADSAYEQYF
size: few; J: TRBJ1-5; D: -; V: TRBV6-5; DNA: TGTGCCAGCAGTCGTGCAGACAGCTGGGATCAGCCCCAGCATTTT; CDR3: CASSRADSWDQPQHF
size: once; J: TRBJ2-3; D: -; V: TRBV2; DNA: TGTGCCAGCAATGGACAGTTTGCTAGCACAGATACGCAGTATTTT; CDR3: CASNGQFASTDTQYF
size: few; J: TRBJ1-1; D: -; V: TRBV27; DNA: TGTGCCAGCAGTCTGTCTACAGTTAGCACTGAAGCTTTCTTT; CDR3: CASSLSTVSTEAFF
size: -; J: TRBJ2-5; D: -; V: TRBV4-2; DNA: TGTGCCAGCAGCCAAGAGGTAAAAAGCGGTCAAGAGACCCAGTACTTC; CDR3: CASSQEVKSGQETQYF
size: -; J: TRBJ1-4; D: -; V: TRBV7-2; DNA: TGTGCCAGCAGCTCACCCCAGACCGGGGAAAAACTGTTTTTT; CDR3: CASSSPQTGEKLFF
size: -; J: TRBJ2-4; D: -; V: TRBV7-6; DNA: TGTGCCAGCAGCCCGCCGACAGAAAACATTCAGTACTTC; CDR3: CASSPPTENIQYF
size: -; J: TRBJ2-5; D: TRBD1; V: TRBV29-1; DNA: TGCAGCGTCCGGGACAGTGAAGAGACCCAGTACTTC; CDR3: CSVRDSEETQYF
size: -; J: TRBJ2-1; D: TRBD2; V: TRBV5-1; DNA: TGCGCCAGCAGCTTCGGGACTAGCGGTTACAATGAGCAGTTCTTC; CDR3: CASSFGTSGYNEQFF
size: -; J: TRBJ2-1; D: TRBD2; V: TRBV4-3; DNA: TGCGCCAGCAGCACAGCGGGGGATAACAATGAGCAGTTCTTC; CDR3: CASSTAGDNNEQFF
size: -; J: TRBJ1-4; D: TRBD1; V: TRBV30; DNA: TGTGCCTGGAGCAGGGGGGACGAAAAACTGTTTTTT; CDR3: CAWSRGDEKLFF
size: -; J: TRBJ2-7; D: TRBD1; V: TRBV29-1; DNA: TGCAGCGTTGAAGGGGGACAGGTTAGCTCCTACGAGCAGTACTTC; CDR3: CSVEGGQVSSYEQYF
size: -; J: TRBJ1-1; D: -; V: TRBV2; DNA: TGTGCCAGCAGCGGGGGGGAGAACACTGAAGCTTTCTTT; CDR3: CASSGGENTEAFF
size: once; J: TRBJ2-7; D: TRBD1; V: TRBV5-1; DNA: TGCGCCAGCAGCACCCTAGGGGGCGCTTATTCCCCTCGCGAGCAGTACTTC; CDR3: CASSTLGGAYSPREQYF
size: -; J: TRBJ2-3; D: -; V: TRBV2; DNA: TGTGCCAGCAGTGTGGGGGCCGCTAACACAGATACGCAGTATTTT; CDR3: CASSVGAANTDTQYF